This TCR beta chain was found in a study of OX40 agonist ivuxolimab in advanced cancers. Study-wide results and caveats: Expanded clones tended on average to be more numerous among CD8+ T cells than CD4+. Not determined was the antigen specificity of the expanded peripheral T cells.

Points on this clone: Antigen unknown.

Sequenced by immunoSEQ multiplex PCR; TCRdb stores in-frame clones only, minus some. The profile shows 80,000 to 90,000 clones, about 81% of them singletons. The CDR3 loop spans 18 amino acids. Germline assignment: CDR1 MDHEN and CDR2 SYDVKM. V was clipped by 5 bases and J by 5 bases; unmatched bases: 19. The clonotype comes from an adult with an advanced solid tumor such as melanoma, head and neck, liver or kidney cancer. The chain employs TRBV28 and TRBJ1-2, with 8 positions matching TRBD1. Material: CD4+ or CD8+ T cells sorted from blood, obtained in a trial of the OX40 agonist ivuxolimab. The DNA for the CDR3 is TGTGCCAGCAGTGTCCGAGCGGCAGGGGGCGTATCTCTATATGGCTACACCTTC. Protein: CASSVRAAGGVSLYGYTF.